This T cell receptor beta chain was captured in a study of T cells in Graves' hyperthyroidism and ophthalmopathy. Study-wide findings and caveats: Blood also carried most thyroid clonotypes expanded above 0.001.

On the basis of clinical symptoms, serum thyroxine and TRAb, thyroid ultrasound and orbital computed tomography, diagnoses were made. The trim removed 3 bases at V and 5 bases at J, leaving 9 bases unmatched. The CDR3 covers 17 residues. Germline V CDR1 and CDR2: SGHTA, FQGTGA. Amplification of TCR beta CDR3 regions was performed using RNA transcripts as template. Initially, a first-round RT-PCR of the TCR CDR3 employed the HTBI primer set. TCRdb re-analysed the multiplex PCR reads in MiXCR, keeping a single row per CDR3 protein. The sample consists of 500,000 to 650,000 distinct CDR3 sequences, nearly 20% of them appearing once. With regard to this clonotype: Its target is not known.

The clonotype comes from a man aged 40-49 years with Graves' ophthalmopathy. Sequenced material: blood. The rearrangement uses TRBV7-3 and TRBJ1-4; 10 bases map to TRBD1. In DNA, the CDR3 is TGTGCCAGCAGCTTCCTACCGGGACAGGGGCCCAATGAAAAACTGTTTTTT. Encoded protein: CASSFLPGQGPNEKLFF.